This T cell receptor (beta chain) was identified in a study of T cells in Graves' hyperthyroidism and ophthalmopathy. The V gene lost 0 bases and the J gene lost 9 bases, with 19 bases spanning the gap. The CDR3 totals 16 residues. CDR1 and CDR2 from the germline V gene are SGHRS and YFSETQ. It was RNA transcripts that yielded the amplified TCR beta CDR3 regions. Carried out on the TCR CDR3, a first-round RT-PCR used the HTBI primer set. Using its own MiXCR run on the multiplex PCR reads, TCRdb lists one record per CDR3 protein. This table has about 500,000 distinct CDR3 sequences, approximately 15% appearing once.

The chain combines TRBV5-1 with TRBJ2-4; D not resolved. The receptor was derived from a woman younger than 30 with Graves' hyperthyroidism. Sequencing was carried out using blood. The CDR3 DNA sequence: TGCGCCAGCAGCTTGGTTCGCGGCCTCCAATTCCGCATTCAGTACTTC. Encoded protein: CASSLVRGLQFRIQYF. The whole variable domain, remainder taken from reference TRBV5-1 and TRBJ2-4, is KAGVTQTPRYLIKTRGQQVTLSCSPISGHRSVSWYQQTPGQGLQFLFEYFSETQRNKGNFPGRFSGRQFSNSRSEMNVSTLELGDSALYLCASSLVRGLQFRIQYFGAGTRLSVL.